Listed below are T cell receptor beta chains from one sample, sequenced in a study of shared clonotypes between healthy human individuals. Sequencing was performed with immunoSEQ multiplex PCR; in TCRdb, only in-frame clones are kept and a portion is missing. The sample lists about half a million clones, roughly 80% occurring once. The material sequenced was PBMCs. The receptors stem from a woman in her forties in good health. Some clones in this sample may be carry-over from other donors' samples. CDR3s leave out the opening cysteine and the closing phenylalanine or tryptophan. A D gene is named only where the DNA matches it firmly.

v_gene	d_gene	j_gene	CDR3aa
TRBV5-6	TRBD1	TRBJ2-7	ASSLSGQAA
TRBV29-1	NA	TRBJ1-5	SVGDLDQPQH
TRBV28	NA	TRBJ2-5	ASSSGTYQETQY
TRBV5-4	TRBD2	TRBJ2-3	ASSSPGLASADTQY
TRBV30	NA	TRBJ2-7	AWTRGVGYEQY
TRBV19	TRBD1	TRBJ1-3	ASTLVPGQGFSGNTIY
TRBV7-9	NA	TRBJ2-1	ASRRATQNNEQF
TRBV5-1	NA	TRBJ2-7	ASSLGGYEQY
TRBV29-1	TRBD1	TRBJ2-7	SVNRGGLEQY
TRBV30	NA	TRBJ1-6	AWSEGEPSSPLH
TRBV28	NA	TRBJ2-1	ASSLNGRNFLFYNEQF
TRBV10-3	TRBD2	TRBJ2-2	AIGVSPSGKDAGELF
TRBV5-1	NA	TRBJ1-5	ASSFGGPPGSQPQH
TRBV7-9	NA	TRBJ1-5	ASSPTGNQPQH
TRBV5-1	TRBD2	TRBJ2-1	ASSGDYYNEQF
TRBV7-2	NA	TRBJ2-1	ASSLNGGALGNEQF
TRBV5-1	NA	TRBJ2-3	ASSLLETLSRNTQY
TRBV7-3	NA	TRBJ2-1	ASSSGAVGIYNEQF
TRBV5-6	NA	TRBJ2-5	ASSLLTGQETQY
TRBV7-8	TRBD1	TRBJ1-4	ASSSTRTRQGNEKLF
TRBV4-3	TRBD1	TRBJ2-1	ASSQGTGDNEQF
TRBV28	NA	TRBJ1-5	ASSLHLNNQPQH
TRBV29-1	TRBD2	TRBJ2-3	SSPGGIGTSRTDTQY